This entry features one TCR beta chain sequence. Its cognate antigen is unknown. This sample stems from a study of cytomegalovirus exposure and HLA in healthy donors. Study-wide findings and caveats: It is likely that the observed cluster of highly shared sequence variants was a sequencing artifact. With later analysis, a missense DCLRE1C variant became linked to TCR beta V- and J-gene trimming. Within an earlier analysis, most TCR beta V segments proved productive either about 87% or about 30% of the time.

Deletions cut 6 bases from V and 0 bases from J, with 13 bases between. Germline V gene sequence: CDR1 SGHKS, CDR2 YYEKEE (reference sequence). This CDR3 has 14 residues. It was with 60 Vbeta and 13 Jbeta primers that the PCR ran. Original handling: In a later analysis, roughly 11 million of about 80 million unique beta chains occurred in at least two donors. TCRdb's copy holds only in-frame clones and misses some; the assay was immunoSEQ multiplex PCR. The V and J calls and the clone size are those of that table, but D and trimming were determined from the DNA. The table lists over 150,000 clones, roughly 77% of them singletons.

The sequence was obtained from a man aged 30-40 years in good health and CMV-seropositive. Specimen: PBMCs. V usage is TRBV5-5 and J usage is TRBJ2-7; tentatively, D is TRBD1 (6 bases). The CDR3 here is CASTQGQASYEQYF. CDR3 sequence (DNA): TGTGCCAGCACACAGGGACAAGCCTCCTACGAGCAGTACTTC.